These 8 T cell receptor beta chains originate from one sample sequenced in a study of T-cell memory formation after mild COVID-19. TCRdb re-analysed the 5' RACE reads in MiXCR, keeping a single row per CDR3 protein. In the table there are roughly 89,000 distinct CDR3 sequences, 10% to 15% of which are singletons. Sequencing was performed on PBMCs or a T cell subset sorted from them (not recorded which). Receptor source: an adult woman who had mild COVID-19 (a few samples of this study predate the infection). Cell type and time point are not known.

This chain uses TRBV7-9 with TRBJ2-3; D unclear. The germline CDR1 and CDR2 sequences are SEHNR and FQNEAQ (reference sequence). The CDR3 covers 12 residues. The V and J ends lost 7 bases and 5 bases respectively, with 10 bases between them. CDR3: CASTSFLDTQYF. CDR3 in DNA: TGTGCCAGCACCTCTTTTTTAGATACGCAGTATTTT.

This clonotype has more than one count but fewer than ten. The genes are TRBV4-3 and TRBJ2-6, with 8 bases fitting TRBD1. There are 17 residues in the CDR3. Germline CDR1 is LGHNA and CDR2 is YSLEER. V was clipped by 3 bases and J by 2 bases; unmatched bases: 6. The CDR3 DNA reads TGCGCCAGCAGCCACCGACCAGGGGGCGCTGGGGCCAACGTCCTGACTTTC. Amino acid sequence: CASSHRPGGAGANVLTF.

The V and J genes are TRBV7-8 and TRBJ2-1; D might be TRBD1 or TRBD2, each matching 5 bases. This CDR3 region has 14 residues. Deletions cut 5 bases from V and 8 bases from J, with 16 bases between. Germline loops: CDR1 SGHVS, CDR2 FQNEAQ. The CDR3 here is CASSPGPLSYEQFF. The CDR3 DNA reads as TGTGCCAGCAGCCCGGGACCCCTATCGTATGAGCAGTTCTTC.

This clonotype was observed at least ten times. The rearrangement joins TRBV13 to TRBJ2-1; D is perhaps TRBD2 (5 bases). Germline V gene lookup returns CDR1 PRHDT and CDR2 FYEKMQ (reference sequence). CDR3 length: 12 residues. The V gene lost 7 bases and the J gene lost 6 bases, with 10 bases spanning the gap. The CDR3 sequence: CASIGLRNEQFF. Written as DNA, the CDR3 is TGTGCCAGCATTGGACTGCGCAATGAGCAGTTCTTC.

Ten or more counts support this clonotype. J is TRBJ1-2 and V is TRBV7-8; 8 positions match TRBD1. Germline V gene lookup returns CDR1 SGHVS and CDR2 FQNEAQ. The J segment lost 6 bases and the V segment lost 2 bases, leaving 14 bases of the junction unmatched. The CDR3 spans 17 residues. DNA for the CDR3: TGTGCCAGCAGCTTATCCAGGGCAGGGGGCTACCGCAATGGCTACACCTTC. It is translated as CASSLSRAGGYRNGYTF.

This clonotype came up once. The rearrangement uses TRBV5-8 and TRBJ2-1; D not certain. The CDR3 is 15 residues long. V lost 4 bases and J 7 bases, leaving 18 bases between the germline ends. Germline V CDR1 and CDR2: SGHTS, YDEGEE. As DNA, the CDR3 is TGTGCCAGCAGCCTTCGACGGGTTCTGGGGAATGAGCAGTTCTTC. Translated, it gives CASSLRRVLGNEQFF.

This clonotype was observed a few times. The V gene is TRBV20-1, the J gene TRBJ2-2; possibly TRBD1 for D (6 bases). The germline V gene has CDR1 DFQATT and CDR2 SNEGSKA (reference sequence). The CDR3 loop spans 16 amino acids. V lost 6 bases to trimming and J lost 3 bases, with 20 bases between them. The CDR3 bases are TGCAGTGCCAGGGACACCGAGGACATGTACACCGGGGAGCTGTTTTTT. Translated, it gives CSARDTEDMYTGELFF.

The DNA for the CDR3 is TGCAGCGTTGCACTAGCGGGAGGCAAATCCTACGAGCAGTACTTC. Protein sequence: CSVALAGGKSYEQYF. The chain recombines TRBV29-1 with TRBJ2-7, with 12 bases aligning to TRBD2. CDR1 is SQVTM, CDR2 ANQGSEA, per germline. V shed 4 bases and J 1 base; nucleotides not matched to a gene: 5. This CDR3 is built from 15 residues.